This entry features one T cell receptor (beta chain) sequence. Its matching antigen is unknown. Some clones are missing from TCRdb's copy, which holds only in-frame ones; the method was immunoSEQ multiplex PCR. Here the sample spans fewer than 85,000 clones, 80% to 90% being singletons. The sample comes from a study of OX40 agonist ivuxolimab in advanced cancers. Study-wide background: In this cohort, patients received ivuxolimab, an agonistic anti-OX40 (CD134) antibody. Checkpoint inhibitors had been given previously to around 38% of patients. Study observations and caveats: Relatively little clonal expansion, among the lowest observed, appeared in partial responders at 0.1-3.0 mg/kg. Specificity for antigen went undetermined in the expanded peripheral T cells.

Looked up from germline, CDR1 is SEHNR and CDR2 is FQNEAQ (reference sequence). The CDR3 is 11 residues long. V shed 2 bases and J shed 8 bases, with 4 bases lying between them. This TCR was sampled from an adult with an advanced solid tumor such as melanoma, head and neck, liver or kidney cancer. The sequencing here drew on CD4+ or CD8+ T cells sorted from blood, taken in a trial of the OX40 agonist ivuxolimab. J is TRBJ2-1 and V is TRBV7-9; D unresolved. The CDR3 loop reads CASSLHDEQFF. Here the CDR3 DNA reads TGTGCCAGCAGCTTACACGATGAGCAGTTCTTC.